The rows below give T cell receptor beta chains drawn from one sample of a study of cytomegalovirus exposure and HLA in healthy donors. Assay: immunoSEQ multiplex PCR; the TCRdb copy retains only in-frame clones and omits some. Among around 120,000 clones, about four fifths were seen once, and the ten largest hold 4% to 4.5%. The sample taken for sequencing was PBMCs. These receptors all come from a woman between 40 and 55 years old in good health and CMV-seronegative. Both conserved end residues are part of each CDR3. D genes are given only for firm matches. The size of a clone is reported for some rows only, either as once, few or many, or as a class for expanded clones.

v_gene: TRBV4-3; j_gene: TRBJ2-1; d_gene: TRBD2; abundance: -; CDR3nt: TGCGCCAGCAGCCAAGATCGATGGACTAGCAGCCCCTGGGAGCAGTTCTTC; CDR3aa: CASSQDRWTSSPWEQFF
v_gene: TRBV29-1; j_gene: TRBJ2-2; d_gene: -; abundance: -; CDR3nt: TGCAGCGTTGCAGAGCAGGGTGGCAGGGAGCTGTTTTTT; CDR3aa: CSVAEQGGRELFF
v_gene: TRBV29-1; j_gene: TRBJ2-1; d_gene: TRBD2; abundance: -; CDR3nt: TGCAGCGCTCCTCGACTAGCGGGGGGGCCCAATGAGCAGTTCTTC; CDR3aa: CSAPRLAGGPNEQFF
v_gene: TRBV10-3; j_gene: TRBJ2-7; d_gene: -; abundance: -; CDR3nt: TGTGCCATCAGTGAGTTCGGGGAGACAAGCTCATACGAGCAGTACTTC; CDR3aa: CAISEFGETSSYEQYF
v_gene: TRBV2; j_gene: TRBJ2-1; d_gene: -; abundance: -; CDR3nt: TGTGCCAGCCAACTTGGGAGGTTGGGTAACAATGAGCAGTTCTTC; CDR3aa: CASQLGRLGNNEQFF
v_gene: TRBV19; j_gene: TRBJ1-1; d_gene: TRBD1; abundance: -; CDR3nt: TGTGCCAGTGCAAAACAGGGGTCGGGCACTGAAGCTTTCTTT; CDR3aa: CASAKQGSGTEAFF
v_gene: TRBV21-1; j_gene: TRBJ1-5; d_gene: -; abundance: -; CDR3nt: TGTGCGGGTCGGAGGCGGGGTTGTCAGCCCCAGCATTTT; CDR3aa: CAGRRRGCQPQHF
v_gene: TRBV5-1; j_gene: TRBJ2-7; d_gene: -; abundance: once; CDR3nt: TGCGCCAGCAGCTTGGTGGAGTCATCCTACGAGCAGTACTTC; CDR3aa: CASSLVESSYEQYF
v_gene: TRBV29-1; j_gene: TRBJ2-3; d_gene: TRBD1; abundance: -; CDR3nt: TGCAGCGTTGATCTGGGGACAGCCGTCACAGATACGCAGTATTTT; CDR3aa: CSVDLGTAVTDTQYF
v_gene: TRBV4-1; j_gene: TRBJ2-4; d_gene: TRBD2; abundance: few; CDR3nt: TGCGCCAGCAGCCAAGATTTTGGCGGGAGGGCCTCTCTCGTCAAAAACATTCAGTACTTC; CDR3aa: CASSQDFGGRASLVKNIQYF
v_gene: TRBV2; j_gene: TRBJ1-1; d_gene: -; abundance: -; CDR3nt: TGTGCCAGCAGCGAGGTCTGGTTAGAAGCTTTCTTT; CDR3aa: CASSEVWLEAFF
v_gene: TRBV6-6; j_gene: TRBJ2-3; d_gene: -; abundance: -; CDR3nt: TGTGCCAGCAGCCCGGGACTCCGTTTAAGCGCAGATACGCAGTATTTT; CDR3aa: CASSPGLRLSADTQYF
v_gene: TRBV2; j_gene: TRBJ2-7; d_gene: -; abundance: -; CDR3nt: TGTGCCACCTCAGGGGTGTCGGCCTACGAGCAGTACTTC; CDR3aa: CATSGVSAYEQYF
v_gene: TRBV5-1; j_gene: TRBJ1-1; d_gene: -; abundance: -; CDR3nt: TGCGCCAGCAGCGTCGACAGCCTGGGCGTGAACACTGAAGCTTTCTTT; CDR3aa: CASSVDSLGVNTEAFF
v_gene: TRBV7-2; j_gene: TRBJ1-2; d_gene: -; abundance: few; CDR3nt: TGTGCCAGCAGCTTAGTGGGGGCAGGGGATGGCTACACCTTC; CDR3aa: CASSLVGAGDGYTF
v_gene: TRBV9; j_gene: TRBJ1-5; d_gene: -; abundance: few; CDR3nt: TGTGCCAGCACCTCGCTTAACAGGGGCAATCAGCCCCAGCATTTT; CDR3aa: CASTSLNRGNQPQHF
v_gene: TRBV13; j_gene: TRBJ2-7; d_gene: -; abundance: -; CDR3nt: TGTGCCAGCAACTCCCCGGCACAGGGAGAAGACGAGCAGTACTTC; CDR3aa: CASNSPAQGEDEQYF
v_gene: TRBV4-2; j_gene: TRBJ1-5; d_gene: -; abundance: -; CDR3nt: TGTGCCAGCAGCCAAGAGGGTACAGGTTTACAGCCCCAGCATTTT; CDR3aa: CASSQEGTGLQPQHF
v_gene: TRBV7-9; j_gene: TRBJ1-2; d_gene: -; abundance: once; CDR3nt: TGTGCCAGCGGGGGGGCGGGCTATGGCTACACCTTC; CDR3aa: CASGGAGYGYTF
v_gene: TRBV4-2; j_gene: TRBJ2-3; d_gene: TRBD2; abundance: -; CDR3nt: TGTGCCAGCAGCCCCCCGCTAGCGGGAGGGTCGTCAGATACGCAGTATTTT; CDR3aa: CASSPPLAGGSSDTQYF
v_gene: TRBV7-8; j_gene: TRBJ2-1; d_gene: TRBD1; abundance: -; CDR3nt: TGTGCCAGCAGCTCCCGGGACAGACCTTACAATGAGCAGTTCTTC; CDR3aa: CASSSRDRPYNEQFF
v_gene: TRBV6-1; j_gene: TRBJ1-1; d_gene: -; abundance: -; CDR3nt: TGTGCCAGCAGAGCGGGACCGGGCACTGAAGCTTTCTTT; CDR3aa: CASRAGPGTEAFF
v_gene: TRBV7-8; j_gene: TRBJ2-7; d_gene: TRBD2; abundance: -; CDR3nt: TGTGCCAGCAGCCGAGGGACTAGCGGGAGTTTCCTATACGAGCAGTACTTC; CDR3aa: CASSRGTSGSFLYEQYF
v_gene: TRBV5-1; j_gene: TRBJ2-5; d_gene: -; abundance: -; CDR3nt: TGCGCCAGCAGCTTGTCGCGGGATCAAGAGACCCAGTACTTC; CDR3aa: CASSLSRDQETQYF
v_gene: TRBV28; j_gene: TRBJ1-5; d_gene: TRBD1; abundance: -; CDR3nt: TGTGCCAGCAGTCCGCTTCCGACAGGGGGGAATCAGCCCCAGCATTTT; CDR3aa: CASSPLPTGGNQPQHF
v_gene: TRBV5-4; j_gene: TRBJ2-3; d_gene: TRBD2; abundance: once; CDR3nt: TGTGCCAGCAGCTTGGTCAATTCGGGACTAGCGGGGGCCTCTGCAGATACGCAGTATTTT; CDR3aa: CASSLVNSGLAGASADTQYF
v_gene: TRBV6-5; j_gene: TRBJ2-1; d_gene: -; abundance: -; CDR3nt: TGTGCCAGCAGCACTCGCGGGGGCGGTGAGCAGTTCTTC; CDR3aa: CASSTRGGGEQFF
v_gene: TRBV19; j_gene: TRBJ2-1; d_gene: TRBD2; abundance: -; CDR3nt: TGTGCCAGTACCAAAGGGCGGGGGGCCCTCAATGAGCAGTTCTTC; CDR3aa: CASTKGRGALNEQFF
v_gene: TRBV6-5; j_gene: TRBJ2-7; d_gene: -; abundance: -; CDR3nt: TGTGCCAGCAGGGACCAGGCAGGGCCCTTCGACGAGCAGTACTTC; CDR3aa: CASRDQAGPFDEQYF
v_gene: TRBV28; j_gene: TRBJ2-5; d_gene: TRBD2; abundance: once; CDR3nt: TGTGCCAGCAGGATCGGGACTAGCGGGAGCGGTTGGGCTCAAGAGACCCAGTACTTC; CDR3aa: CASRIGTSGSGWAQETQYF
v_gene: TRBV19; j_gene: TRBJ1-5; d_gene: -; abundance: -; CDR3nt: TGTGCCAGTAGTATGGTCGCGAATCAGCCCCAGCATTTT; CDR3aa: CASSMVANQPQHF
v_gene: TRBV5-4; j_gene: TRBJ2-2; d_gene: TRBD2; abundance: -; CDR3nt: TGTGCCAGCAGCCAGGGACTAGCGGGAGGCACCGGGGAGCTGTTTTTT; CDR3aa: CASSQGLAGGTGELFF
v_gene: TRBV2; j_gene: TRBJ1-1; d_gene: -; abundance: few; CDR3nt: TGTGCCAGCAGTGAAGGCGGACACAACACTGAAGCTTTCTTT; CDR3aa: CASSEGGHNTEAFF
v_gene: TRBV6-5; j_gene: TRBJ2-7; d_gene: TRBD2; abundance: -; CDR3nt: TGTGCCAGCAGTTACTCGCTAGCGGGGGGGGCCTACGAGCAGTACTTC; CDR3aa: CASSYSLAGGAYEQYF
v_gene: TRBV2; j_gene: TRBJ2-7; d_gene: TRBD2; abundance: -; CDR3nt: TGTGCCAGCAGCTTAGCGGGGGGCTCCTACGAGCAGTACTTC; CDR3aa: CASSLAGGSYEQYF
v_gene: TRBV29-1; j_gene: TRBJ1-1; d_gene: -; abundance: -; CDR3nt: TGCAGCGTTGCAGGGCCTATGAACACTGAAGCTTTCTTT; CDR3aa: CSVAGPMNTEAFF
v_gene: TRBV5-6; j_gene: TRBJ2-7; d_gene: TRBD2; abundance: -; CDR3nt: TGTGCCAGCAGCCACAGACTAGCGGGAGAGGCCTACGAGCAGTACTTC; CDR3aa: CASSHRLAGEAYEQYF
v_gene: TRBV7-3; j_gene: TRBJ2-1; d_gene: -; abundance: -; CDR3nt: TGTGCCAGCAGCTTAACTCTTCCGGGACTTGAAAATGAGCAGTTCTTC; CDR3aa: CASSLTLPGLENEQFF
v_gene: TRBV15; j_gene: TRBJ2-7; d_gene: -; abundance: -; CDR3nt: TGTGCCACCAGCAGAGATCGGGGTCCTGGGAACGAGCAGTACTTC; CDR3aa: CATSRDRGPGNEQYF
v_gene: TRBV19; j_gene: TRBJ1-6; d_gene: TRBD1; abundance: -; CDR3nt: TGTGCCAGTAGCGCTCGGGACAGGGATTCACCCCTCCACTTT; CDR3aa: CASSARDRDSPLHF
v_gene: TRBV5-6; j_gene: TRBJ1-2; d_gene: TRBD1; abundance: -; CDR3nt: TGTGCCAGCAGCTTTCTAGGGGACAGCGGCACTAACTATGGCTACACCTTC; CDR3aa: CASSFLGDSGTNYGYTF